One and the same sample provided the 19 T cell receptor beta chains below, sequenced in a study of T cells expressing NK-cell markers. From the 5' RACE reads, TCRdb lists one entry per CDR3 protein and no DNA. The data include approximately 460,000 distinct CDR3 sequences; the top ten clones carry less than 7.5%. Sequencing input: blood T cells: a sorted CD56 or NKG2C T cell subset, CD4+ or CD8+ T cells, or bulk PBMC T cells (not recorded which). The receptor set was obtained from a woman aged 18 to 75 in good health.

This chain connects TRBV12-3 or TRBV12-4 to TRBJ2-3. CDR3 length: 15 residues. The CDR3 is CASRGTGFRTDTQYF.

V usage is TRBV30 and J usage is TRBJ2-5; the D gene TCRdb calls, TRBD2, cannot be checked with no DNA. This CDR3 spans 14 amino acids. The germline V gene encodes CDR1 GTSNPN and CDR2 SVGIG (reference sequence). This CDR3 is CAWSEASRQETQYF. Full variable domain (missing parts from reference TRBV30 and TRBJ2-5): SQTIHQWPATLVQPVGSPLSLECTVEGTSNPNLYWYRQAAGRGLQLLFYSVGIGQISSEVPQNLSASRPQDRQFILSSKKLLLSDSGFYLCAWSEASRQETQYFGPGTRLLVL.

The gene calls are TRBV19 and TRBJ2-3; TCRdb selects TRBD2, and the lack of DNA leaves this call unchecked. This CDR3 region has 15 residues. Germline V gene sequence: CDR1 LNHDA, CDR2 SQIVND (reference sequence). CDR3: CASSPLAGGSDTQYF.

The CDR3 is CASRDRVNGYTF. The chain combines TRBV6-5 with TRBJ1-2; TCRdb outputs TRBD1, but without DNA this stays unchecked. The CDR3 is 12 residues long. CDR1 is MNHEY, CDR2 SVGAGI, per germline.

This rearrangement joins TRBV7-2 to TRBJ2-4; with no DNA, the TCRdb D assignment of TRBD1 cannot be verified. Looked up from germline, CDR1 is SGHTA and CDR2 is FQGNSA. CDR3 length equals 15 residues. The CDR3 protein is CASSFQGVTKNIQYF.

The chain uses TRBV20-1 and TRBJ1-2; TCRdb outputs TRBD1, but without DNA this stays unchecked. From germline, CDR1 is DFQATT and CDR2 SNEGSKA (reference sequence). There are 17 residues in the CDR3. The CDR3 is CSARDLLSGGQAYGYTF.

The chain combines TRBV3-1 with TRBJ2-5; TCRdb's D gene call, TRBD1, goes unchecked for lack of DNA. This CDR3 is 16 amino acids long. CDR1 is LGHDT and CDR2 is YNNKEL in the germline V gene (reference sequence). CDR3 protein: CASSQEGAQGGETQYF.

The chain has TRBV7-2 and TRBJ1-1. The CDR3 is 12 amino acids. Looked up from germline, CDR1 is SGHTA and CDR2 is FQGNSA. The CDR3 sequence is CASSHGTAEAFF.

J is TRBJ2-2 and V is TRBV6-1; the D gene TCRdb calls, TRBD1, cannot be checked with no DNA. In germline, CDR1 is MNHNS, CDR2 SASEGT. CDR3 length: 14 residues. The CDR3 here is CASSPGQPAGELFF.

V gene TRBV24-1 combines with J gene TRBJ2-2; the D call of TRBD1 rests on TCRdb alone, since no DNA is present to check it. The CDR3 spans 13 residues. Per the germline V gene, CDR1 is KGHDR and CDR2 is SFDVKD. The CDR3 protein is CATSEWDRGELFF.

The chain has TRBV20-1 and TRBJ2-7; TCRdb gives TRBD1 as the D gene, but with no DNA this cannot be confirmed. The CDR3 is 14 amino acids. Germline CDR1 and CDR2: DFQATT and SNEGSKA (reference sequence). The CDR3 loop reads CSGDRDMSSYEQYF.

The J gene is TRBJ2-3, the V gene TRBV4-3; TCRdb gives TRBD2 as the D gene, but with no DNA this cannot be confirmed. Germline V gene lookup returns CDR1 LGHNA and CDR2 YSLEER. The CDR3 is 17 residues long. The CDR3 sequence: CASSRMRTSEITDTQYF.

The chain has TRBV12-3 or TRBV12-4 and TRBJ1-1; no DNA is available, so the TRBD1 call from TCRdb remains unchecked. There are 13 residues in the CDR3. The CDR3 protein is CASILQGNTEAFF.

J is TRBJ1-2 and V is TRBV4-1; TCRdb's D call of TRBD1 is untestable without DNA. Germline V gene lookup returns CDR1 MGHRA and CDR2 YSYEKL. This CDR3 region has 14 residues. The CDR3: CASSLGAGGIGYTF.

J is TRBJ2-1 and V is TRBV11-2. The CDR3 extends over 14 amino acids. Looked up from germline, CDR1 is SGHAT and CDR2 is FQNNGV. The CDR3 is CASSGILGDNEQFF.

The V and J genes are TRBV19 and TRBJ1-1; TCRdb selects TRBD1, and the lack of DNA leaves this call unchecked. The germline gives CDR1 LNHDA, CDR2 SQIVND (reference sequence). CDR3 length equals 15 residues. The CDR3 here is CATSEGQGSSTEAFF.

The chain joins TRBV7-6 to TRBJ2-3; the TRBD2 assignment by TCRdb is unverifiable without DNA. Germline CDR1 is SGHVS and CDR2 is FNYEAQ. This CDR3 is built from 16 residues. CDR3 sequence: CASSRQTSGYTDTQYF.

The chain carries TRBV18 and TRBJ2-5. The CDR3 runs to 14 residues. Germline lookup yields CDR1 KGHSH and CDR2 LQKENI. CDR3 amino acids: CASSPRFGEETQYF.

J is TRBJ2-7 and V is TRBV7-2; TCRdb calls TRBD1, which cannot be checked without DNA. The CDR3 totals 14 residues. Germline V CDR1 and CDR2: SGHTA, FQGNSA. This CDR3 reads CASGRPGSIYEQYF.